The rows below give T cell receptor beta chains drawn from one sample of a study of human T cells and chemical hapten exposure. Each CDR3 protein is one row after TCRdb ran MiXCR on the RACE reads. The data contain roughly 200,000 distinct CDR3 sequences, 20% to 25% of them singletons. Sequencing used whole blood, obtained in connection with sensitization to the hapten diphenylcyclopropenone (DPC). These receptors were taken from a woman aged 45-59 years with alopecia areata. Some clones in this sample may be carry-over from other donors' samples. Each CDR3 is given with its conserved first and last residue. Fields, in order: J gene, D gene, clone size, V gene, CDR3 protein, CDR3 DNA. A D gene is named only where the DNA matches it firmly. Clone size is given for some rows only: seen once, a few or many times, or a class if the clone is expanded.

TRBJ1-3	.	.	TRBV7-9	CASSKQGASGNTIYF	TGTGCCAGCAGCAAACAGGGCGCATCTGGAAACACCATATATTTT
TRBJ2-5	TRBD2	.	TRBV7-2	CASSSRNIGRETQYF	TGTGCCAGCAGCTCCCGTAACATCGGGAGGGAGACCCAGTACTTC
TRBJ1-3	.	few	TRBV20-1	CSARVDGFYSGNTIYF	TGCAGTGCTAGAGTAGACGGCTTCTACTCTGGAAACACCATATATTTT
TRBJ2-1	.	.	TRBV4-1	CASSQVRGPSGRNNEQFF	TGCGCCAGCAGCCAAGTCCGGGGTCCGTCGGGGAGGAACAATGAGCAGTTCTTC
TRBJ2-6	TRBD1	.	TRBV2	CASSELVTGGTLSGANVLTF	TGTGCCAGCAGTGAACTCGTCACAGGGGGGACCCTCTCTGGGGCCAACGTCCTGACTTTC
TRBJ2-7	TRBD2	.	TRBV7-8	CASSPRWTSGTGVSREQYF	TGTGCCAGCAGCCCTAGATGGACTAGCGGGACAGGGGTCTCCCGCGAGCAGTACTTC
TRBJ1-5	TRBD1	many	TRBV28	CASSLPRTGRNQPQHF	TGTGCCAGCAGTTTACCCAGGACAGGGAGGAATCAGCCCCAGCATTTT
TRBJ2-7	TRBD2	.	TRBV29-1	CSVVAGEGEQYF	TGCAGCGTTGTAGCGGGAGAAGGCGAGCAGTACTTC
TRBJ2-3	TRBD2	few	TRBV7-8	CASSLVSSSGRVPSTDTQYF	TGTGCCAGCAGCTTAGTTTCGTCTAGCGGGAGGGTGCCTAGCACAGATACGCAGTATTTT
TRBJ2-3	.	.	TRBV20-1	CSARPITSTDTQYF	TGCAGTGCTAGGCCAATCACTAGCACAGATACGCAGTATTTT
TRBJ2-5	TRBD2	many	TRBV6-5	CASRPGLAALKETQYF	TGTGCCAGCAGACCCGGACTAGCCGCCCTTAAAGAGACCCAGTACTTC
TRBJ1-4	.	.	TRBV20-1	CSATSPPTNEKLFF	TGCAGTGCTACCTCCCCTCCAACTAATGAAAAACTGTTTTTT
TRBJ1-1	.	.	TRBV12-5	CASGLGLREAFF	TGTGCTAGTGGTTTAGGACTCCGTGAAGCTTTCTTT
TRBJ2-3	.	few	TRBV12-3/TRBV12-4	CASTSSDTQYF	TGTGCCAGCACCAGCTCAGATACGCAGTATTTT
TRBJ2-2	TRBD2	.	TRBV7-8	CASSLGGTSGRSNTGELFF	TGTGCCAGCAGCTTAGGGGGGACTAGCGGGAGGTCGAACACCGGGGAGCTGTTTTTT
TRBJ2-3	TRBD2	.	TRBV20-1	CSASRLSGRPPGADTQYF	TGCAGTGCTAGTCGCTTGAGCGGGAGGCCCCCTGGGGCAGATACGCAGTATTTT
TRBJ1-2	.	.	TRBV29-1	CSVESGNYGYTF	TGCAGCGTTGAGTCAGGGAACTATGGCTACACCTTC
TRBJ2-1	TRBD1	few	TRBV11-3	CASSQQGNEQFF	TGTGCCAGCAGCCAACAGGGGAATGAGCAGTTCTTC
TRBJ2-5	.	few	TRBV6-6	CASSDQGHQETQYF	TGTGCCAGCAGTGACCAGGGGCACCAAGAGACCCAGTACTTC
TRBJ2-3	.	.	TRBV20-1	CSARTNTDTQYF	TGCAGTGCTAGAACCAACACAGATACGCAGTATTTT
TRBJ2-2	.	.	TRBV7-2	CASSLAGAITGELFF	TGTGCCAGCAGCCTCGCAGGGGCGATCACCGGGGAGCTGTTTTTT
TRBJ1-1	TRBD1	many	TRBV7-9	CASSWTGNTEAFF	TGTGCCAGCAGCTGGACAGGGAACACTGAAGCTTTCTTT
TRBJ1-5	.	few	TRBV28	CASSSGWGSQPQHF	TGTGCCAGCAGTTCAGGGTGGGGTAGTCAGCCCCAGCATTTT
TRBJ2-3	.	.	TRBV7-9	CASNMNSYTDTQYF	TGTGCCAGCAATATGAACAGCTACACAGATACGCAGTATTTT
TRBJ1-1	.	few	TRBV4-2	CASSQDWQGNTEAFF	TGTGCCAGCAGCCAAGATTGGCAGGGGAACACTGAAGCTTTCTTT
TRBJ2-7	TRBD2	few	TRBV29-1	CSGREGPFREQYF	TGCAGCGGCCGGGAGGGCCCCTTTCGCGAGCAGTACTTC
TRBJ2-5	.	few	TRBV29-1	CSVEGAISLVQETQYF	TGCAGCGTTGAAGGGGCGATATCGTTAGTTCAGGAGACCCAGTACTTC
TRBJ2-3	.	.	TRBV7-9	CASSLVGLEGDTQYF	TGTGCCAGCAGCTTAGTGGGACTCGAGGGAGATACGCAGTATTTT
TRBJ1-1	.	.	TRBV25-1	CASSDFGRHEAFF	TGTGCCAGCAGTGACTTCGGACGGCATGAAGCTTTCTTT
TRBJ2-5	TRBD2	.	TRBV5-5	CASSALADQETQYF	TGTGCCAGCAGCGCCCTAGCGGACCAAGAGACCCAGTACTTC
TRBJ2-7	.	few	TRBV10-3	CAISEGLVLTYEQYF	TGTGCCATCAGTGAAGGTCTTGTACTTACCTACGAGCAGTACTTC
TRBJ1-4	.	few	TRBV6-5	CASSRDTNEKLFF	TGTGCCAGCAGCAGGGACACCAATGAAAAACTGTTTTTT
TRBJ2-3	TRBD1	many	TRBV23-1	CASSQPWDRWDTQYF	TGCGCCAGCAGTCAACCCTGGGACAGGTGGGATACGCAGTATTTT
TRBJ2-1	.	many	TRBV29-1	CSVDNEIGNEQFF	TGCAGCGTTGACAATGAGATTGGGAATGAGCAGTTCTTC